This is a list of T cell receptor delta chains from one sample in a study of Vδ1+ human thymocytes. TCRdb re-analyzed the multiplex PCR reads via CATT. The table lists 70,000 or so delta-chain clones, 30% to 40% of them singletons, with approximately 0.25% in the top ten. Sequencing was done on a sample of Vdelta1+ gamma-delta thymocytes from the thymus. The receptors stem from a boy less than two years old who had congenital heart surgery. CDR3s include the opening cysteine and the closing phenylalanine or tryptophan. A D gene is named only where the DNA matches it firmly. Where a row states a size, it is once, few, many or the class of an expanded clone; other rows omit it.

d_call,v_call,clone_size,j_call,cdr3_aa,cdr3_nt
TRDD3,TRDV1,few,TRDJ1,CALGESHSFLTSYRPWGITDKLIF,TGTGCTCTTGGGGAATCACATTCCTTCCTCACGAGCTATAGGCCCTGGGGGATAACCGATAAACTCATCTTT
TRDD3,TRDV1,-,TRDJ1,CALGERLYWGPTLYTDKLIF,TGTGCTCTTGGGGAACGCCTATACTGGGGGCCGACCTTGTACACCGATAAACTCATCTTT
-,TRDV1,-,TRDJ1,CALGERRGGDKLIF,TGTGCTCTTGGGGAGCGACGAGGCGGCGATAAACTCATCTTT
TRDD3,TRDV1,-,TRDJ1,CALGASSWGVRYTDKLIF,TGTGCTCTTGGGGCCTCATCCTGGGGGGTCCGATACACCGATAAACTCATCTTT
-,TRDV1,few,TRDJ1,CALGETPESSALGCPMYTDKLIF,TGTGCTCTTGGGGAAACCCCGGAGTCTTCCGCCCTGGGATGCCCAATGTACACCGATAAACTCATCTTT
-,TRDV1,-,TRDJ1,CALGESFCTDGLYTDKLIF,TGTGCTCTTGGGGAAAGTTTCTGTACGGATGGCCTGTACACCGATAAACTCATCTTT
TRDD3,TRDV1,-,TRDJ1,CALGVRFLENCWGIRGGTDKLIF,TGTGCTCTTGGGGTTCGCTTCCTAGAAAACTGTTGGGGGATACGCGGGGGGACCGATAAACTCATCTTT
-,TRDV1,-,TRDJ1,CALGEQFLRAGGHTDKLIF,TGTGCTCTTGGGGAACAATTCCTACGTGCCGGGGGACACACCGATAAACTCATCTTT
TRDD2,TRDV1,few,TRDJ1,CALGELLPTSLGRWGPNTDKLIF,TGTGCTCTTGGGGAACTCCTTCCTACGTCGCTTGGGCGATGGGGACCAAACACCGATAAACTCATCTTT
-,TRDV1,-,TRDJ1,CALGERLLSSYARLGVRNTDKLIF,TGTGCTCTTGGGGAACGGCTCCTCAGTTCCTACGCGCGCCTGGGGGTTAGAAACACCGATAAACTCATCTTT
-,TRDV1,-,TRDJ1,CALGELGRTGDTDKLIF,TGTGCTCTTGGGGAACTAGGTCGAACAGGGGATACCGATAAACTCATCTTT
TRDD3,TRDV1,-,TRDJ1,CALGEPLGDTVYTDKLIF,TGTGCTCTTGGGGAACCACTGGGGGATACAGTGTACACCGATAAACTCATCTTT
TRDD3,TRDV2,few,TRDJ2,CACDTATGGYPTLTAQLFF,TGTGCCTGTGACACGGCGACTGGGGGATACCCGACTTTGACAGCACAACTCTTCTTT
-,TRDV1,-,TRDJ1,CALGELGPGGDTDKLIF,TGTGCTCTTGGGGAACTTGGGCCCGGGGGTGACACCGATAAACTCATCTTT
-,TRDV1,few,TRDJ1,CALGELRSVGTDKLIF,TGTGCTCTTGGGGAACTTAGGAGTGTGGGCACCGATAAACTCATCTTT
TRDD3,TRDV1,few,TRDJ1,CALGERALHTNPLGARSSTYTDKLIF,TGTGCTCTTGGGGAAAGGGCCCTCCATACCAATCCACTGGGGGCTCGATCCTCAACGTACACCGATAAACTCATCTTT
-,TRDV1,-,TRDJ1,CALGERLCTTRPYTDKLIF,TGTGCTCTTGGGGAACGGCTATGTACGACAAGACCCTACACCGATAAACTCATCTTT
-,TRDV1,-,TRDJ1,CALGELTYTDKLIF,TGTGCTCTTGGGGAACTTACGTACACCGATAAACTCATCTTT